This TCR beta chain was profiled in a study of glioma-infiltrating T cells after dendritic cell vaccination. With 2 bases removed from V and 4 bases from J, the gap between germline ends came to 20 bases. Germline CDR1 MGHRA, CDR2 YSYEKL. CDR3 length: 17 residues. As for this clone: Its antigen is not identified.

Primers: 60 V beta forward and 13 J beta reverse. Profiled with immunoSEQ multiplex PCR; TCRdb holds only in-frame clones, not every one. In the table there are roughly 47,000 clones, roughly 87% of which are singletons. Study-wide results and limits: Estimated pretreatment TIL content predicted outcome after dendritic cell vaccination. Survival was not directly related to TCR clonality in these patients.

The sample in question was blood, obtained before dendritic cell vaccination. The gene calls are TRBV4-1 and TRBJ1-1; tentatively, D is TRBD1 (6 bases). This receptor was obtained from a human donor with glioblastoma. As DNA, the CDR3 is TGCGCCAGCAGCCAAACCTTCCGGACAGCCGTGGGCACTGAAGCTTTCTTT. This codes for CASSQTFRTAVGTEAFF.